Listed below are T cell receptor beta chains from one sample, sequenced in a study of blood T cells in healthy people across ages. TCRdb reprocessed the 5' RACE reads with MiXCR, giving one entry per CDR3 protein. This sample carries some 930,000 distinct CDR3 sequences, about 29% of them seen once, and the ten largest clones take 10%. These data also featured in a second study, about T cells of mothers and their children.

Sequencing used blood. The receptors originated from a woman aged 35 to 49 in good health. The CDR3 runs from the conserved cysteine through the conserved F or W. The D gene is left open where the match is weak. Not all rows give a size; the values are once, few, many and, for expanded clones, a class.

D	length	V	J	size	CDR3	DNA
.	16	TRBV5-1	TRBJ2-5	.	CASSVGAGVPQETQYF	TGCGCCAGCAGCGTTGGTGCAGGGGTCCCCCAAGAGACCCAGTACTTC
TRBD1	16	TRBV6-5	TRBJ1-2	.	CASSQGARGANYGYTF	TGTGCCAGCAGTCAGGGGGCGCGGGGAGCTAACTATGGCTACACCTTC
.	13	TRBV29-1	TRBJ2-6	many	CSTAGPGANVLTF	TGCAGCACCGCGGGGCCTGGGGCCAACGTCCTGACTTTC
TRBD2	15	TRBV29-1	TRBJ2-3	few	CSVEGTSRSTDTQYF	TGCAGCGTTGAGGGGACTAGCAGAAGCACAGATACGCAGTATTTT
.	14	TRBV6-1	TRBJ1-1	.	CASSDPGRNTEAFF	TGTGCCAGCAGTGATCCAGGACGGAACACTGAAGCTTTCTTT
.	11	TRBV7-9	TRBJ2-1	.	CASSSLAEQFF	TGTGCCAGCAGTTCTCTAGCAGAGCAGTTCTTC
.	15	TRBV14	TRBJ1-6	.	CASSQGILGQSPLHF	TGTGCCAGCAGCCAAGGGATTCTTGGACAGTCACCCCTCCACTTT
.	15	TRBV7-2	TRBJ1-1	.	CASSLGGNRGTEAFF	TGTGCCAGCAGCCTGGGGGGGAATCGGGGCACTGAAGCTTTCTTT
TRBD1	18	TRBV7-4	TRBJ1-4	few	CASSFNGTGTDRDEKLFF	TGTGCCAGCAGCTTTAACGGGACAGGAACTGATCGGGATGAAAAACTGTTTTTT
TRBD2	16	TRBV12-3/TRBV12-4	TRBJ2-3	.	CASSPRTSGGAGTQYF	TGTGCCAGCAGTCCCCGGACTAGCGGGGGGGCAGGTACGCAGTATTTT
.	13	TRBV6-2/TRBV6-3	TRBJ2-7	.	CASSSQTSYEQYF	TGTGCCAGCAGTTCCCAGACTAGCTACGAGCAGTACTTC
.	13	TRBV29-1	TRBJ1-1	.	CSVGGGMNTEAFF	TGCAGCGTTGGCGGGGGCATGAACACTGAAGCTTTCTTT
.	14	TRBV20-1	TRBJ2-3	many	CSARRRGSTDTQYF	TGCAGTGCTAGACGGCGGGGTAGCACAGATACGCAGTATTTT
.	12	TRBV10-3	TRBJ2-7	many	CAISAQGYEQYF	TGTGCCATCAGTGCCCAGGGTTACGAGCAGTACTTC
TRBD1	16	TRBV27	TRBJ2-4	many	CASSLYGTGIGNIQYF	TGTGCCAGCAGTTTATATGGGACAGGGATTGGAAACATTCAGTACTTC
.	12	TRBV18	TRBJ1-4	few	CASSPGNEKLFF	TGTGCCAGCTCACCGGGGAATGAAAAACTGTTTTTT
.	13	TRBV4-1	TRBJ2-3	few	CASSRAIPDTQYF	TGCGCCAGCAGCCGGGCAATCCCAGATACGCAGTATTTT
.	15	TRBV12-3/TRBV12-4	TRBJ2-3	.	CASSLMRGRADTQYF	TGTGCCAGCAGTTTAATGCGGGGACGGGCAGATACGCAGTATTTT
.	16	TRBV7-2	TRBJ2-3	few	CASSLNGGGTTDTQYF	TGTGCCAGCAGCTTGAACGGAGGGGGCACCACAGATACGCAGTATTTT
.	12	TRBV28	TRBJ2-5	many	CASSTTRETQYF	TGTGCCAGCAGCACCACCCGCGAGACCCAGTACTTC
.	12	TRBV28	TRBJ1-2	.	CASWSSRYGYTF	TGTGCCAGCTGGTCCTCGCGGTATGGCTACACCTTC
TRBD1	13	TRBV5-1	TRBJ1-1	.	CASSGDRGAEAFF	TGCGCCAGCAGCGGAGACAGGGGGGCTGAAGCTTTCTTT
.	13	TRBV12-3/TRBV12-4	TRBJ1-2	few	CASKVHSRGGYTF	TGTGCCAGCAAGGTCCACTCACGAGGTGGCTACACCTTC
.	14	TRBV7-9	TRBJ2-7	many	CASSDKGSSYEQYF	TGTGCCAGCAGCGACAAGGGGAGCTCCTACGAGCAGTACTTC
.	16	TRBV27	TRBJ2-1	few	CASIQISALLTNEQFF	TGTGCCAGCATCCAGATTTCGGCCCTGCTAACAAATGAGCAGTTCTTC
.	15	TRBV5-1	TRBJ1-1	.	CASSTRVEANTEAFF	TGCGCCAGCAGCACCAGGGTAGAGGCTAACACTGAAGCTTTCTTT
.	13	TRBV4-2	TRBJ2-1	.	CASSQGFRDEQFF	TGTGCCAGCAGCCAAGGATTTAGGGATGAGCAGTTCTTC
.	9	TRBV20-1	TRBJ1-2	few	CSAPTPYTF	TGCAGTGCTCCGACTCCCTACACCTTC
TRBD1	16	TRBV7-8	TRBJ1-6	.	CASSSQGGSYNSPLHF	TGTGCCAGCAGCTCCCAGGGGGGCTCCTATAATTCACCCCTCCACTTT
.	13	TRBV5-1	TRBJ1-1	.	CASSFDAGTEAFF	TGCGCCAGCAGCTTCGACGCGGGCACTGAAGCTTTCTTT
TRBD1	16	TRBV29-1	TRBJ1-3	.	CSVESWGQGAGNTIYF	TGCAGCGTTGAATCGTGGGGACAGGGGGCTGGAAACACCATATATTTT
TRBD1	14	TRBV20-1	TRBJ2-2	.	CSAGTGGATGELFF	TGCAGTGCCGGGACAGGGGGGGCCACCGGGGAGCTGTTTTTT
TRBD1	13	TRBV20-1	TRBJ2-5	many	CSAGQGGQETQYF	TGCAGTGCTGGACAGGGTGGGCAAGAGACCCAGTACTTC
.	15	TRBV29-1	TRBJ2-2	few	CSVRGVQGLSGELFF	TGCAGCGTACGGGGCGTCCAGGGCCTTTCCGGGGAGCTGTTTTTT
.	15	TRBV7-3	TRBJ1-1	.	CASSLKAWGGTEAFF	TGTGCCAGCAGCTTAAAGGCGTGGGGGGGGACTGAAGCTTTCTTT
.	17	TRBV24-1	TRBJ2-1	.	CATSDPGQPTSYNEQFF	TGTGCCACCAGTGATCCCGGACAGCCGACCTCCTACAATGAGCAGTTCTTC
.	14	TRBV2	TRBJ1-2	.	CASSVTGTPYGYTF	TGTGCCAGCAGTGTTACCGGGACGCCCTATGGCTACACCTTC
TRBD2	16	TRBV5-1	TRBJ2-3	.	CASSGRLAGSTDTQYF	TGCGCCAGCAGCGGCAGACTAGCGGGTAGCACAGATACGCAGTATTTT
.	12	TRBV20-1	TRBJ2-3	.	CSARTGVDTQYF	TGCAGTGCCAGAACGGGGGTAGATACGCAGTATTTT
TRBD1	15	TRBV5-1	TRBJ2-2	.	CASSWTGGDTGELFF	TGCGCCAGCAGCTGGACAGGGGGGGACACCGGGGAGCTGTTTTTT
.	13	TRBV4-2	TRBJ2-7	.	CVSSQDPIYEQYF	TGTGTCAGCAGCCAAGATCCCATCTACGAGCAGTACTTC
.	11	TRBV7-2	TRBJ2-1	.	CASSSPGTQFF	TGTGCCAGCAGCTCACCTGGGACCCAGTTCTTC
.	17	TRBV7-9	TRBJ1-1	.	CASSLARGIRVDTEAFF	TGTGCCAGCAGCTTAGCACGCGGAATAAGGGTTGACACTGAAGCTTTCTTT
.	14	TRBV5-1	TRBJ2-3	.	CASSLRAMADTQYF	TGCGCCAGCAGCCTAAGAGCGATGGCAGATACGCAGTATTTT
.	14	TRBV28	TRBJ1-1	.	CASVGQGPNTEAFF	TGTGCCAGCGTGGGGCAGGGTCCGAACACTGAAGCTTTCTTT
.	12	TRBV6-2/TRBV6-3	TRBJ1-5	.	CASSYFPADLHF	TGTGCCAGCAGTTATTTCCCTGCCGACCTGCATTTT
TRBD1	14	TRBV2	TRBJ2-1	.	CASSDGQGVNEQFF	TGTGCCAGCAGTGACGGACAGGGGGTCAATGAGCAGTTCTTC
TRBD1	16	TRBV28	TRBJ2-7	few	CASSSLGTGTFYEQYF	TGTGCCAGCAGTTCCCTCGGGACAGGGACTTTCTACGAGCAGTACTTC